The source of this T cell receptor beta chain is a study of T cells expressing NK-cell markers. The germline V gene encodes CDR1 SQVTM and CDR2 ANQGSEA. The CDR3 consists of 17 residues. TCR beta cDNA was made by 5'RACE template switching with UMIs. TCRdb derives one entry per CDR3 protein from the 5' RACE reads, leaving out DNA. The sample data list about 400,000 distinct CDR3 sequences. This rearrangement joins TRBV29-1 to TRBJ2-1; TCRdb designates TRBD2, a call that cannot be tested without DNA. The specimen sequenced was blood T cells: a sorted CD56 or NKG2C T cell subset, CD4+ or CD8+ T cells, or bulk PBMC T cells (not recorded which). The TCR originated in a woman in her forties or fifties in good health. CDR3 amino acids: CSVEDTGLAGGWNEQFF.